Listed below are T cell receptor beta chains from one sample, sequenced in a study of cytomegalovirus exposure and HLA in healthy donors. Clones were read by immunoSEQ multiplex PCR, and TCRdb kept only the in-frame ones, dropping some. The sample has almost 95,000 clones; around three fifths are singletons. Sequenced material: PBMCs. These receptors were taken from a young man in good health and CMV-seronegative. Both conserved end residues are part of each CDR3. The order of the fields is CDR3 length, clone size, J gene, D gene, V gene, CDR3 DNA, CDR3 protein. The D gene is left open where the match is weak. Clone sizes are given selectively: once, few, many, or a class where the clone is expanded.

14 | few | TRBJ2-7 | . | TRBV18 | TGTGCCAGCTCACCACAGGGACTGAATTACGAGCAGTACTTC | CASSPQGLNYEQYF
14 | . | TRBJ2-2 | . | TRBV1 | TGCACCAGCAGCGGGCAGGCGAACACCGGGGAGCTGTTTTTT | CTSSGQANTGELFF
18 | . | TRBJ2-1 | TRBD2 | TRBV5-5 | TGTGCCAGCAGCTGCACCGGGACTAGCGGGTGTTACTACAATGAGCAGTTCTTC | CASSCTGTSGCYYNEQFF
12 | . | TRBJ2-7 | . | TRBV6-1 | TGTGCCACCAGAGAGTCCACCTACGAGCAGTACTTC | CATRESTYEQYF
13 | . | TRBJ2-7 | . | TRBV7-2 | TGTGCCAGCAGCCCTAGTGGCGCGCCCCAGCAGTACTTC | CASSPSGAPQQYF
13 | . | TRBJ2-7 | TRBD2 | TRBV5-4 | TGTGCCAGCCAACTAGCGGGGCATTACGAGCAGTACTTC | CASQLAGHYEQYF
17 | . | TRBJ2-3 | TRBD2 | TRBV27 | TGTGCCAGCAGTCCCCCCCGTGCTAGCGGGAGGAAGGATACGCAGTATTTT | CASSPPRASGRKDTQYF
16 | few | TRBJ2-2 | TRBD2 | TRBV27 | TGTGCCAGCAGTCCGGTCGGGACTAGCGGGACCGGGGAGCTGTTTTTT | CASSPVGTSGTGELFF
18 | . | TRBJ1-5 | TRBD1 | TRBV7-8 | TGTGCCTCCCATGGTGGGACAGGGGGCGGACAGAGCAATCAGCCCCAGCATTTT | CASHGGTGGGQSNQPQHF
14 | . | TRBJ2-5 | . | TRBV27 | TGTGCCAGCAGTTACCGGGACTCCCAAGAGACCCAGTACTTC | CASSYRDSQETQYF
16 | . | TRBJ2-2 | . | TRBV6-1 | TGTGCCAGCAGTGAGGGCAGGGTAGCGAACACCGGGGAGCTGTTTTTT | CASSEGRVANTGELFF
14 | . | TRBJ1-1 | . | TRBV19 | TGTGCCAGTAAAGTGGAGGGGCAAAGGACTGAAGCTTTCTTT | CASKVEGQRTEAFF
15 | . | TRBJ2-7 | TRBD1 | TRBV11-2 | TGTGCCAGCAGCAGACCGGGACAGGGGATCTACGAGCAGTACTTC | CASSRPGQGIYEQYF
14 | . | TRBJ2-7 | . | TRBV7-9 | TGTGCCAGCAGCCCCCGACTAGAGAGAAACGAGCAGTACTTC | CASSPRLERNEQYF
12 | . | TRBJ1-2 | . | TRBV6-5 | TGTGCCAGCAGTTACCGGCAGGATGGCTACACCTTC | CASSYRQDGYTF
16 | . | TRBJ1-2 | . | TRBV7-9 | TGTGCCAGCAGCTTAAGAGCACCCCAGGGTGGGGATGGCTACACCTTC | CASSLRAPQGGDGYTF
13 | . | TRBJ2-7 | TRBD2 | TRBV6-5 | TGTGCCAGCAGTTGGAGGGAGGGTAGCGAGCAGTACTTC | CASSWREGSEQYF
14 | . | TRBJ2-1 | . | TRBV5-8 | TGTGCCAGCAGCTTGGCCAGACATTACAATGAGCAGTTCTTC | CASSLARHYNEQFF
14 | . | TRBJ1-3 | . | TRBV4-2 | TGTGCCAGCAGCGGGGCAGGGGAGTCGGACACCATATATTTT | CASSGAGESDTIYF
13 | . | TRBJ2-7 | . | TRBV30 | TGTGCCTGGAGTAAGGGGATGGGCAACGAGCAGTACTTC | CAWSKGMGNEQYF
14 | . | TRBJ1-3 | . | TRBV7-2 | TGTGCCAGCAGCCCCGGGTACTCTGGAAACACCATATATTTT | CASSPGYSGNTIYF
14 | . | TRBJ1-5 | . | TRBV27 | TGTGCCAGCAGTTTAACGCCAGGGAGGCAGCCCCAGCATTTT | CASSLTPGRQPQHF
12 | . | TRBJ2-3 | . | TRBV19 | TGTGCCAGTAGTGCTTTCAGGGGGGAGCAGTATTTT | CASSAFRGEQYF
14 | . | TRBJ1-5 | . | TRBV28 | TGTGCCAGCAGTTTAGCAGGGGCAAGTCAGCCCCAGCATTTT | CASSLAGASQPQHF
14 | . | TRBJ1-2 | TRBD1 | TRBV7-8 | TGTGCCAGCAGCTTAGGGACAGGGACTACGGGCTACACCTTC | CASSLGTGTTGYTF
18 | once | TRBJ2-3 | . | TRBV11-2 | TGTGCCAGCAGCTTAGGAGTCTCGGCAGGGCTTGGCGCAGATACGCAGTATTTT | CASSLGVSAGLGADTQYF